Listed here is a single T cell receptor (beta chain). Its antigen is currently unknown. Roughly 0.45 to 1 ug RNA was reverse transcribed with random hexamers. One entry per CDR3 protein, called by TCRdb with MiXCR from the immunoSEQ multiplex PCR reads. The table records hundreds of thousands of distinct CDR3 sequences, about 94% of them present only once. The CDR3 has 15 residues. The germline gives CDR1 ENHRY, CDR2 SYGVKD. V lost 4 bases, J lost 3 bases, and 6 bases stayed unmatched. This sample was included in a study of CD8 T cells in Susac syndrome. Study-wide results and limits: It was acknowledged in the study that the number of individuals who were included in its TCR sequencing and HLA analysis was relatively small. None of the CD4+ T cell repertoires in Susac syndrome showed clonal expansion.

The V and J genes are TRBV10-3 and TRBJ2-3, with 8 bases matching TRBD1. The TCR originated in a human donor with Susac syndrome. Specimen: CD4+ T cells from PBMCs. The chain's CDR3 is CAISGLDRATDTQYF. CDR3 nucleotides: TGTGCCATCAGTGGGTTGGACAGGGCTACAGATACGCAGTATTTT.